The 8 T cell receptor beta chains given below trace back to one sample, sequenced in a study of OX40 agonist ivuxolimab in advanced cancers. Sequencing used immunoSEQ multiplex PCR; TCRdb keeps in-frame clones, though not all of them. Of roughly 43,000 clones listed, about 88% are singletons. The sequenced sample was CD4+ or CD8+ T cells sorted from blood, obtained in a trial of the OX40 agonist ivuxolimab. All receptors come from an adult with an advanced solid tumor such as melanoma, head and neck, liver or kidney cancer.

This chain connects TRBV7-9 to TRBJ2-7; unclear D gene. The CDR3 extends over 13 amino acids. Germline V gene lookup returns CDR1 SEHNR and CDR2 FQNEAQ (reference sequence). With 4 bases removed from V and 4 bases from J, the gap between germline ends came to 11 bases. CDR3 sequence reads: CASSSPPLYEQYF. The CDR3 bases are TGTGCCAGCAGCTCCCCCCCATTGTACGAGCAGTACTTC.

The chain combines TRBV6-5 with TRBJ2-3, with a weak D call TRBD1 (5 bases). Germline V gene data show CDR1 as MNHEY and CDR2 as SVGAGI. The germline V and J ends were trimmed by 0 bases and 1 base, with 5 bases remaining between them. CDR3 length: 14 amino acids. This CDR3 reads CASSYSRGTDTQYF. The CDR3 DNA is TGTGCCAGCAGTTACTCCAGGGGCACAGATACGCAGTATTTT.

The CDR3 DNA sequence: TGTGCCAGCAGTCCACCCCAGGAGGGGGCGAATGGCTACACCTTC. As protein: CASSPPQEGANGYTF. V is TRBV28 and J is TRBJ1-2; 7 nucleotides match TRBD1. CDR1 MDHEN and CDR2 SYDVKM come from the germline V gene. The CDR3 consists of 15 residues. Trimming at V came to 5 bases and at J to 6 bases, leaving 12 bases not matched to a gene.

The chain links TRBV15 to TRBJ1-5; TRBD1 matches 8 bases. The CDR3 spans 14 residues. Looked up from germline, CDR1 is LNHNV and CDR2 is YYDKDF (reference sequence). V lost 5 bases, J lost 6 bases, and 6 bases stayed unmatched. CDR3 DNA: TGTGCCACCAGCCCCCGACAGGGGCGTCAGCCCCAGCATTTT. Its translation: CATSPRQGRQPQHF.

The rearrangement links TRBV7-9 to TRBJ1-3; D is unclear. V lost 7 bases to trimming and J lost 2 bases, with 9 bases between them. The CDR3 extends over 13 amino acids. Per the germline V gene, CDR1 is SEHNR and CDR2 is FQNEAQ (reference sequence). CDR3 protein: CASIGSPGNTIYF. DNA for the CDR3: TGTGCCAGCATCGGCAGTCCTGGAAACACCATATATTTT.

This clone was observed a few times. This rearrangement joins TRBV11-2 to TRBJ1-2, with 7 bases that match TRBD1. The CDR3 length is 13 residues. CDR1 SGHAT and CDR2 FQNNGV come from the germline V gene. The ends lost 6 bases at V and 6 bases at J; junction bases unmatched: 7. The CDR3 loop is CASRGGTEDGYTF. DNA of the CDR3: TGTGCCAGCAGGGGAGGGACAGAAGATGGCTACACCTTC. Variable domain in full (rest from reference TRBV11-2 and TRBJ1-2): EAGVAQSPRYKIIEKRQSVAFWCNPISGHATLYWYQQILGQGPKLLIQFQNNGVVDDSQLPKDRFSAERLKGVDSTLKIQPAKLEDSAVYLCASRGGTEDGYTFGSGTRLTVV.

The chain carries TRBV7-9 and TRBJ2-7; TRBD1 is a possible D gene (6 bases). Germline values: CDR1 SEHNR, CDR2 FQNEAQ (reference sequence). Trimming pared 1 base from V and 7 bases from J, leaving 8 bases between. This CDR3 is 12 amino acids long. The CDR3 region is CASSLVQGEQYF. CDR3 in DNA: TGTGCCAGCAGCTTAGTACAGGGAGAGCAGTACTTC.

This clone has only one observation. V gene TRBV19 combines with J gene TRBJ1-5; possibly TRBD1 for D (5 bases). Germline assignment: CDR1 LNHDA and CDR2 SQIVND (reference sequence). The length of the CDR3 is 15 residues. The V and J ends lost 5 bases and 5 bases respectively, with 16 bases between them. CDR3 in amino acids: CASSLGGGDYQPQHF. The CDR3 nucleotides are TGTGCCAGTAGTTTAGGCGGGGGAGACTATCAGCCCCAGCATTTT.